This TCR beta chain was sequenced in a study of OX40 agonist ivuxolimab in advanced cancers. For the study in its entirety: Ivuxolimab was an agonistic, fully human IgG2 monoclonal antibody directed against OX40 (CD134), a costimulatory receptor. Intravenous ivuxolimab was administered to patients every 2 weeks at six dose levels: 0.01, 0.1, 0.3, 1.5, 3 and 10 mg/kg. Among the roughly 50 dose-escalation patients, some 20 had hepatocellular carcinoma, 15 melanoma, 9 renal cell carcinoma and 9 head and neck cancer. A male proportion of around 83% and a mean age of 60 years, ranging from 23 to 79, were recorded for the dose-escalation cohort. Patients were allowed to have had prior anti-PD-1, anti-PD-L1 or anti-CTLA-4 therapy, and approximately 40% of the dose-escalation patients had previously received checkpoint inhibitors. Three dose-escalation patients achieved partial responses, one with hepatocellular carcinoma and two with cutaneous melanoma. The purpose of peripheral TCRbeta sequencing was to test whether ivuxolimab changed TCR sequence diversity and led to clonal T-cell expansion. The paper covers the monotherapy dose-escalation part of the phase I ivuxolimab trial, which included N ≈ 50 patients. General conclusions and limits of the study: Partial responders in the 0.1-3.0 mg/kg groups had among the lowest normalized peripheral clonal expansion, especially among CD8+ T cells. Low levels of normalized T-cell clonal expansion were also shown by some nonresponding patients. The antigen specificity of the peripheral T cells that underwent clonal expansion was not determined. After ivuxolimab, expanded clones were on average more numerous among CD8+ T cells than among CD4+ T cells. At doses from 0.1 to 3.0 mg/kg, clonal expansion was seen in both CD4+ and CD8+ blood T cells between baseline and week 6.

For sequencing of the TCRbeta CDR3 region, genomic DNA was extracted from the sorted cells. The immunoSEQ Assay was used for sequencing of TCRbeta CDR3 regions. Held by TCRdb, this immuneACCESS table contains in-frame sequences only and omits some clones. Under half of the omission traces to an unresolved V gene where checked; the cause of the rest is unknown. Recorded for this sample are roughly 30,000 clones; approximately 90% of them occurred a single time. 38% of the sample rests with the top ten. The trial excluded patients who had a history of autoimmune disease or were on systemic immunosuppression. In every dose cohort, peripheral blood was drawn for TCR sequencing at baseline, cycle 4 day 1, and cycle 7 day 1. The samples were drawn from a first-in-human, open-label, multicenter phase I dose-escalation trial of ivuxolimab. Adults with locally advanced or metastatic melanoma, renal cell, hepatocellular, or head and neck squamous cell carcinoma were enrolled in the trial. Before TCR sequencing, CD4+ T cells and CD8+ T cells were sorted from peripheral blood as separate populations.

A word on this clone: Its antigen specificity is not known. There are no base qualities to consult, and no much larger clone falls within one base.

V lost 2 bases and J lost 12 bases; the stretch between them is 10 bases long. The CDR3 holds 12 amino acids from the cysteine to the phenylalanine. CDR3 DNA only is kept here, 36 bases in frame from base 1. CDR1 MNHEY and CDR2 SMNVEV were looked up in the germline V gene (reference sequence). Sequences were derived from CD4+ or CD8+ T cells sorted from blood, sampled in a trial of the OX40 agonist ivuxolimab. The clonotype was recovered from an adult with an advanced solid tumor such as melanoma, head and neck, liver or kidney cancer. The chain was built from TRBV27 and TRBJ1-4; no D gene is confidently identified. This receptor carries the CDR3 CASSLIGQELFF. The nucleotide sequence reads TGTGCCAGCAGTTTAATTGGCCAGGAACTGTTTTTT.